Following are 11 T cell receptor beta chains from one sample sequenced in a study of T cell repertoires in cytomegalovirus infection. No antigen has been assigned to these receptors. TCRdb called the reads again in MiXCR, with one record for every CDR3 protein. The sample carries about 830,000 distinct CDR3 sequences, roughly 33% recorded once. The sample here was cultured CD8+ T cells from PBMCs, taken from culture after CMV antigen stimulation. These receptors were taken from a human donor in good health (CMV status not recorded). Some clones in this sample may be carry-over from other donors' samples.

V is TRBV5-1 and J is TRBJ2-1; D tentatively reads TRBD1 or TRBD2 (5 bases each). Germline V gene sequence: CDR1 SGHRS, CDR2 YFSETQ. V was cut by 4 bases and J by 6 bases, with 20 bases left in between. The CDR3 spans 16 residues. CDR3 sequence: CASSPLEEEGTNEQFF. The CDR3 coding sequence is TGCGCCAGCAGCCCCTTGGAGGAAGAAGGGACCAATGAGCAGTTCTTC.

The V call is TRBV19, the J call TRBJ1-1, with 9 nucleotides matching TRBD1. The CDR3 is made up of 13 amino acids. Germline V gene sequence: CDR1 LNHDA, CDR2 SQIVND (reference sequence). The J segment lost 6 bases and the V segment lost 4 bases, leaving 3 bases of the junction unmatched. CDR3 sequence: CASSTGQGAEAFF. The DNA of the CDR3 is TGTGCCAGTAGTACGGGACAGGGCGCTGAAGCTTTCTTT.

The CDR3: CASSSRGESNQPQHF. Here the CDR3 DNA reads TGTGCCAGCAGCTCCCGAGGAGAAAGCAATCAGCCCCAGCATTTT. This sequence joins TRBV13 and TRBJ1-5; D not certain. The CDR3 sequence is 15 residues long. Per the germline V gene, CDR1 is PRHDT and CDR2 is FYEKMQ (reference sequence). V lost 4 bases and J 1 base, leaving 11 bases between the germline ends.

This clonotype was counted ten times or more. This chain links TRBV7-2 with TRBJ2-6; D is uncertain. The CDR3 sequence is 17 residues long. Germline V gene data show CDR1 as SGHTA and CDR2 as FQGNSA. V lost 6 bases to trimming and J lost 0 bases, with 15 bases between them. As DNA, the CDR3 is TGTGCCAGCAGTGTTTCTATCTACTCCTCTGGGGCCAACGTCCTGACTTTC. This translates into CASSVSIYSSGANVLTF. The whole variable domain, remainder taken from reference TRBV7-2 and TRBJ2-6, is GAGVSQSPSNKVTEKGKDVELRCDPISGHTALYWYRQSLGQGLEFLIYFQGNSAPDKSGLPSDRFSAERTGGSVSTLTIQRTQQEDSAVYLCASSVSIYSSGANVLTFGAGSRLTVL.

The CDR3 sequence: CASRRQGTEAFF. The CDR3 nucleotides are TGTGCCAGCAGACGACAGGGTACTGAAGCTTTCTTT. This rearrangement joins TRBV6-1 to TRBJ1-1; 7 bases line up with TRBD1. With 6 bases clipped from V and 5 bases from J, the junction kept 3 bases outside the gene matches. Germline CDR1 is MNHNS and CDR2 is SASEGT. The CDR3 is 12 residues long.

The rearrangement links TRBV4-1 to TRBJ2-1, with no clear D. This CDR3 has 13 amino acids. The germline V gene has CDR1 MGHRA and CDR2 YSYEKL. V was shortened by 0 bases and J by 8 bases, with 8 bases between the two germline ends. CDR3 amino acids: CASSQEKGYEQFF. Here the CDR3 DNA reads TGCGCCAGCAGCCAAGAAAAGGGCTATGAGCAGTTCTTC.

The chain carries TRBV3-1 and TRBJ2-7, with TRBD1 matching 8 bases. The CDR3 is made up of 15 amino acids. Unmatched junction bases numbered 8, after V lost 4 bases and J lost 3 bases. CDR1 is LGHDT, CDR2 YNNKEL, per germline (reference sequence). The CDR3 nucleotides read TGTGCCAGCAGCCTTGGCAGGGGGCCTTTCTACGAGCAGTACTTC. Amino acid sequence: CASSLGRGPFYEQYF.

The chain combines TRBV6-8 with TRBJ1-1; D is possibly TRBD1 (5 bases). This CDR3 region has 12 residues. The germline gives CDR1 MNHGY, CDR2 SAAAGT. V lost 10 bases and J lost 5, with 14 bases in between. The CDR3 DNA is TGTGCCACTTCCAATGGGGGTACTGAAGCTTTCTTT. Translation gives CATSNGGTEAFF.

The CDR3 is CASSDPGTSITDTQYF. In DNA, the CDR3 is TGTGCCAGCAGTGACCCCGGGACTAGCATCACAGATACGCAGTATTTT. This chain connects TRBV28 to TRBJ2-3; 9 bases fit TRBD2. Germline CDR1 is MDHEN and CDR2 is SYDVKM. After removal of 5 bases from V and 2 bases from J, the junction contained 8 bases not matched to a gene. The CDR3 length is 16 residues.

Note on this clonotype: A read error is likely, as this CDR3 ends without the conserved phenylalanine or tryptophan. The CDR3 DNA reads TGTGCCAGCAGTACCTGGGGTTTGGCTCCCTATGGCTACACCATC. This encodes CASSTWGLAPYGYTI. This sequence joins TRBV27 and TRBJ1-2, with unresolved D. V was cut by 5 bases and J by 4 bases, with 17 bases left in between. CDR3 size: 15 residues. Germline-derived CDR1 and CDR2 are MNHEY and SMNVEV (reference sequence).

This clonotype was counted ten times or more. The V and J genes are TRBV28 and TRBJ2-1; 9 bases match TRBD2. This CDR3 has 17 residues. The ends lost 3 bases at V and 2 bases at J; junction bases unmatched: 8. From germline, CDR1 is MDHEN and CDR2 SYDVKM. The DNA of the CDR3 is TGTGCCAGCAGTTTCCCTCCGGGACTAGCAGCCTACAATGAGCAGTTCTTC. The encoded protein is CASSFPPGLAAYNEQFF.